This TCR beta chain was identified during a study of blood T cell repertoires in COVID-19. Study summary: COVID-19 samples, acute and convalescent, were from the United States, Italy and Spain.

In the study's own analysis: Reference gene primer amplification gave estimated nucleated cell counts. Profiled with immunoSEQ multiplex PCR; TCRdb holds only in-frame clones, not every one. The DNA gave D and trimming, while V, J and clone size come from that table. Of some 200,000 clones in the sample, approximately 83% were seen once. This CDR3 contains 15 residues. Germline values: CDR1 SGHAT, CDR2 FQNNGV. J gave up 5 bases and V 2 bases, and 3 bases lay outside the gene matches. This clone was detected once. This TCR was sampled from a woman in her twenties or thirties with COVID-19, enrolled during active disease. Sequenced material: peripheral blood. This chain connects TRBV11-2 to TRBJ1-4; 9 bases map to TRBD1. The CDR3 DNA sequence: TGTGCCAGCAGCTTATTAGGACAGGGGAATGAAAAACTGTTTTTT. As protein: CASSLLGQGNEKLFF.